What follows is one T cell receptor (beta chain) and its context. This clonotype occurred a few times. There is no known antigen for this receptor. No much larger clone is present one base from it, and per-base qualities are unavailable. This specimen's time point label, per the study, means: pre-sensitization, week 0. This sample's treatment or condition label indicates: therapeutic diphenylcyclopropenone sensitization with weekly scalp DPC. At every patch-test visit, the blood draw took place before the patch test was put on. Patients were eligible if aged 18 to 70, diagnosed with alopecia and judged suitable for DPC therapy, and pregnant patients were excluded. Total RNA was extracted from unfractionated whole blood that had been collected in Tempus Blood RNA tubes. This sample is drawn from a study of human T cells and chemical hapten exposure (dated by TCRdb to about 2021). Broadly, across the study: For sensitization, 2% DPC in acetone was applied to a 2 cm by 2 cm area of upper inner arm skin. Throughout the roughly 23-week study period, patients were also given weekly therapeutic DPC doses on the scalp. Patch testing was done on the upper back using Finn chambers containing 0.01% DPC, and results were scored after 6 days according to International Contact Dermatitis Research Group standards. Most of the patients in the cohort were female, and the cohort covered alopecia areata with under or over 50% scalp involvement, alopecia totalis and alopecia universalis. The libraries were sequenced as a pool, and the TCR yield per sample differed mostly because of small variations in library volumes within the pool. The study tracked peripheral blood TCR repertoire changes in vivo during primary and secondary sensitization to the hapten diphenylcyclopropenone (DPC) in alopecia patients. Blood samples were taken from patients before sensitization (week 0) and then at 2, 6 and about 24 weeks after DPC sensitization. Nearly 30 alopecia patients gave blood for TCR sequencing at one to four time points (pre-sensitization, 2, 6 and 24 weeks). General study outcomes and caveats: Repeated subsampling changed both the strength of the expansion versus patch-test correlation and the threshold at which that correlation became significant. Compared with pre-sensitization or healthy control sets, expanded TCRs formed significantly more large CDR3 similarity clusters, which is consistent with antigen-driven responses. Patch test score correlated positively with the number of PT1 expanded TCRs, reaching significance at thresholds 8, 16 and 32 but not at 4. DPC sensitization did not change the number of TCRs with a frequency above 1 in 1000, and there was no evidence of changes in global repertoire structure. Because every patient had alopecia, a presumed autoimmune disease, the patients' immune response might differ from that of healthy individuals.

Library preparation was by RACE. For sequencing, a NextSeq 500 was employed. During library preparation, unique molecular identifiers were attached to individual cDNA molecules so that TCRs could be counted in a quantitative, reproducible way. For every blood RNA sample, sequencing covered both the TCR alpha and TCR beta chains. On the study's bioinformatics: Samples had a median of approximately 93,000 TCRs, with a range from roughly 23,224 to 700,000. The Decombinator software suite was used to annotate V, J and CDR3 in the TCR reads. For the PS versus PT1 abundance plots, all samples were subsampled to the same number of TCRs (28,000). Expanded TCRs were defined as absent before sensitization and observed at least eight times at the 2-week time point. TCRdb itself trimmed the public reads at Q25 with fastp, ran MiXCR and retained productive beta chains. Rows are combined by CDR3 protein, so each entry shows the most common genes and DNA. It is TCRdb's table, rather than the study itself, that gives the V and J calls and clone size. The sample table records 150,000 to 200,000 distinct CDR3 sequences; almost 30% of these occur just once. Roughly 3% of the sample lies in the top ten.

The CDR3, from cysteine to phenylalanine, totals 15 residues. The DNA shown is the 45-base CDR3, in frame from base 1. V is cut by 3 bases and J by 0 bases, and the space between the germline ends is 11 bases. Taken from the germline V gene, the CDR1 and CDR2 loops are MDHEN and SYDVKM. The sequences come from whole blood, collected in connection with sensitization to the hapten diphenylcyclopropenone (DPC). This sequence originates from a young woman with alopecia areata. Some clones in this sample may be carry-over from other donors' samples. Recombination linked TRBV28 to TRBJ2-5; a tentative D call is TRBD1 (5 bases match). The CDR3 protein sequence reads: CASSFGAGNQETQYF. The base sequence is TGTGCCAGCAGTTTTGGGGCAGGGAACCAAGAGACCCAGTACTTC.